This entry lists 21 T cell receptor beta chains sequenced from one sample in a study of graft-versus-host responses after intestinal transplantation. Their antigens remain unidentified. Generated by immunoSEQ multiplex PCR, the TCRdb table keeps only in-frame clones and is missing some. The sample lists over 40,000 clones; 84% were seen once. This material consisted of unstimulated CD4+ T cells sorted from spleen or lymph node cells, taken before transplant. The receptors shown here come from a human donor who was the organ donor for an intestinal transplant.

This chain connects TRBV15 to TRBJ2-5; no clear D. In germline, CDR1 is LNHNV, CDR2 YYDKDF (reference sequence). CDR3 length equals 12 residues. Trimming left V 6 bases short and J 0 bases short, with 5 bases between. This chain's CDR3 is CATSRYQETQYF. CDR3 nucleotides: TGTGCCACCAGTCGGTACCAAGAGACCCAGTACTTC.

This clone has just one count. The rearrangement uses TRBV14 and TRBJ2-1; 11 bases are a match to TRBD2. V was pared by 6 bases and J by 4 bases, with 8 bases of the junction left unmatched. The CDR3 contains 16 residues. The germline gives CDR1 SGHDN, CDR2 FVKESK. CDR3 in amino acids: CASSLAGGRGYNEQFF. The CDR3 bases are TGTGCCAGCAGTTTAGCGGGAGGGCGCGGGTACAATGAGCAGTTCTTC.

The CDR3 nucleotides read TGTGCCAGCACCAGCTACAATGAGCAGTTCTTC. It translates to CASTSYNEQFF. The rearrangement links TRBV7-9 to TRBJ2-1, with D hard to call. There are 11 residues in the CDR3. V lost 7 bases to trimming and J lost 3 bases, with 4 bases between them. Looked up from germline, CDR1 is SEHNR and CDR2 is FQNEAQ (reference sequence).

This clone was recorded once. V is TRBV30 and J is TRBJ2-2, with 7 bases lining up with TRBD1. After removal of 3 bases from V and 4 bases from J, the junction contained 5 bases not matched to a gene. CDR3 size: 14 residues. Germline values: CDR1 GTSNPN, CDR2 SVGIG (reference sequence). The CDR3 here is CAWSRPGGTGELFF. The CDR3 nucleotides are TGTGCCTGGAGCCGGCCAGGGGGCACCGGGGAGCTGTTTTTT.

As DNA, the CDR3 is TGTGCCAGCAGCCCTCGACAGGGGACTGAAGCTTTCTTT. It codes for CASSPRQGTEAFF. The J gene is TRBJ1-1, the V gene TRBV5-4; 8 bases line up with TRBD1. The CDR3 sequence is 13 residues long. Germline V gives CDR1 SGHNT, CDR2 YYREEE (reference sequence). The V and J ends lost 4 bases and 5 bases, in that order; junction bases with no gene match: 4. The full variable domain, rest sourced from reference TRBV5-4 and TRBJ1-1, is ETGVTQSPTHLIKTRGQQVTLRCSSQSGHNTVSWYQQALGQGPQFIFQYYREEENGRGNFPPRFSGLQFPNYSSELNVNALELDDSALYLCASSPRQGTEAFFGQGTRLTVV.

The gene calls are TRBV11-2 and TRBJ1-1; D is undetermined. Trimming removed 1 base from V and 12 bases from J, with 15 bases in between. The CDR3 sequence is 13 residues long. Per the germline V gene, CDR1 is SGHAT and CDR2 is FQNNGV. CDR3 loop: CASSLGLGGVTFF. CDR3 nucleotide sequence: TGTGCCAGCAGCTTAGGCTTGGGAGGCGTGACTTTCTTT.

V gene TRBV5-1 combines with J gene TRBJ1-1; TRBD1 matches at 7 bases. Germline V CDR1 and CDR2: SGHRS, YFSETQ. This CDR3 spans 15 amino acids. V dropped 3 bases and J dropped 3; count of bases not matched to a gene: 8. The CDR3 sequence: CASSYRRQGDTEAFF. As DNA, the CDR3 is TGCGCCAGCAGCTACCGAAGACAGGGAGACACTGAAGCTTTCTTT. Combining the CDR3 with reference TRBV5-1 and TRBJ1-1 gives the whole variable domain KAGVTQTPRYLIKTRGQQVTLSCSPISGHRSVSWYQQTPGQGLQFLFEYFSETQRNKGNFPGRFSGRQFSNSRSEMNVSTLELGDSALYLCASSYRRQGDTEAFFGQGTRLTVV.

The V call is TRBV23-1, the J call TRBJ2-1; 10 bases agree with TRBD2. TRBV23-1 is an open reading frame whose function is uncertain. V was clipped by 7 bases and J by 7 bases; unmatched bases: 10. This CDR3 has 15 amino acids. This CDR3 reads CASIPLAGRWNEQFF. DNA of the CDR3: TGCGCCAGCATTCCACTAGCGGGACGGTGGAATGAGCAGTTCTTC.

The chain uses TRBV9 and TRBJ2-5; 9 bases fit TRBD1. The DNA end is more similar to TRBJ2-7, so the J call may be wrong. Germline V CDR1 and CDR2: SGDLS, YYNGEE. The CDR3 totals 14 residues. The CDR3 DNA sequence: TGTGCCAGCAGCGTAGAAGGGACAGGGTACGAGCAGTACTTC. Its protein is CASSVEGTGYEQYF.

Note on this clone: Within the sample, other DNA sequences also encode this same CDR3. The CDR3 coding sequence is TGTGCCAGCAGCCCGCGGCGCCTGAACACTGAAGCTTTCTTT. Amino acid sequence: CASSPRRLNTEAFF. The gene calls are TRBV5-6 and TRBJ1-1; D unresolved. Trimming cost V 4 bases and J 0 bases, with 10 bases left between them. The CDR3 spans 14 residues. Germline V lookup: CDR1 SGHDT, CDR2 YYEEEE.

The chain couples TRBV7-9 to TRBJ2-3; 7 bases line up with TRBD1. The length of the CDR3 is 16 residues. The V segment lost 7 bases and the J segment 2 bases; nucleotides outside the gene matches: 12. Germline CDR1 is SEHNR and CDR2 is FQNEAQ (reference sequence). The CDR3 nucleotides read TGTGCCAGCACCCCGAACGCCGGGACAGTCACAGATACGCAGTATTTT. Translating gives CASTPNAGTVTDTQYF.

The chain combines TRBV29-1 with TRBJ1-2, with 8 bases aligning to TRBD1. Germline lookup yields CDR1 SQVTM and CDR2 ANQGSEA. V was pared by 4 bases and J by 8 bases, with 6 bases of the junction left unmatched. The CDR3 extends over 12 amino acids. CDR3 in amino acids: CSVVRTGIGYTF. The CDR3 DNA follows: TGCAGCGTTGTGCGGACAGGGATCGGCTACACCTTC.

V usage is TRBV18 and J usage is TRBJ2-7; 8 bases map to TRBD1. The CDR3 is made up of 15 amino acids. V lost 5 bases to trimming and J lost 0 bases; unmatched junction nucleotides: 6. CDR1 KGHSH and CDR2 LQKENI come from the germline V gene. The CDR3 loop is CASSVGQAPSYEQYF. Written as DNA, the CDR3 is TGTGCCAGCTCAGTGGGACAGGCACCCTCCTACGAGCAGTACTTC.

V is TRBV18 and J is TRBJ1-2, with 7 positions matching TRBD1. The CDR3 covers 17 residues. Germline V lookup: CDR1 KGHSH, CDR2 LQKENI. Unmatched junction bases numbered 12, after V lost 5 bases and J lost 0 bases. As DNA, the CDR3 is TGTGCCAGCTCAGCGACCGGGGCAGGGGGTACTAACTATGGCTACACCTTC. This gives the protein CASSATGAGGTNYGYTF.

In this sample, this clone turned up a few times. The chain links TRBV10-3 to TRBJ2-3, with 14 bases fitting TRBD2. Germline V gives CDR1 ENHRY, CDR2 SYGVKD. J lost 4 bases, V lost 4 bases, and 1 base had no gene match. The CDR3 length is 15 residues. For the CDR3, the DNA is TGTGCCATCAGTGCGACTAGCGGGGGGGCAGATACGCAGTATTTT. Amino acid sequence: CAISATSGGADTQYF.

The CDR3 loop reads CASSYLTGLNNEQFF. DNA for the CDR3: TGTGCCAGCAGTTACCTGACCGGGTTAAACAATGAGCAGTTCTTC. The rearrangement uses TRBV6-5 and TRBJ2-1, with D hard to call. The V gene's germline CDR1 is MNHEY and CDR2 SVGAGI. There are 15 residues in the CDR3. V shed 2 bases and J shed 5 bases, with 13 bases lying between them.

In nucleotides, the CDR3 is TGTGCCAGCAGTTCCCCTCGCGGGGGATACACAGATACGCAGTATTTT. Translating gives CASSSPRGGYTDTQYF. The rearrangement joins TRBV6-5 to TRBJ2-3, with TRBD2 identical over 7 bases. V was pared by 4 bases and J by 2 bases, with 9 bases of the junction left unmatched. Per germline, CDR1 MNHEY and CDR2 SVGAGI. CDR3 length: 16 amino acids.

The V call is TRBV19, the J call TRBJ2-3; 9 bases are shared with TRBD2. Germline V gene sequence: CDR1 LNHDA, CDR2 SQIVND (reference sequence). J was trimmed by 3 bases and V by 6 bases; bases with no gene match: 13. The CDR3 consists of 17 residues. The CDR3 reads CASSRRGAGGRTDTQYF. The CDR3 DNA reads as TGTGCCAGTAGCCGGAGGGGCGCGGGGGGGCGTACAGATACGCAGTATTTT.

The chain links TRBV2 to TRBJ1-5; D is possibly TRBD1 (5 bases). The CDR3 has 15 amino acids. Trimming cost V 5 bases and J 4 bases, with 15 bases left between them. Germline CDR1 SNHLY, CDR2 FYNNEI. The DNA of the CDR3 is TGTGCCAGCAGTAAACAGGTGACAATTAATCAGCCCCAGCATTTT. This sequence encodes CASSKQVTINQPQHF.

The CDR3 sequence is CASSKGLNTEAFF. The CDR3 DNA reads as TGTGCCAGCAGCAAGGGACTGAACACTGAAGCTTTCTTT. The gene calls are TRBV7-2 and TRBJ1-1, with a tentative D call TRBD1 (5 bases). Germline lookup yields CDR1 SGHTA and CDR2 FQGNSA. The CDR3 is made up of 13 amino acids. The V end lost 5 bases, the J end lost 0 bases, and 7 bases lay between the germline ends.

The chain employs TRBV5-4 and TRBJ1-4, with D possibly TRBD1 on 5 matching bases. Germline CDR1 SGHNT, CDR2 YYREEE (reference sequence). Trimming took 4 bases from V and 3 from J, leaving 13 bases between them. CDR3 length equals 15 residues. CDR3 in amino acids: CASSLGRGPNEKLFF. The CDR3 DNA sequence: TGTGCCAGCAGCCTGGGACGAGGGCCTAATGAAAAACTGTTTTTT.